The source of this T cell receptor beta chain is a study of shared clonotypes between healthy human individuals. Study observations and caveats: Sequencing of the sorted subsets was shown by rarefaction to be incomplete despite large depth.

Sequenced by immunoSEQ multiplex PCR; TCRdb stores in-frame clones only, minus some. The repertoire holds a few hundred thousand clones, with about 95% as singletons. For this clone: Antigen: not known.

Germline-derived CDR1 and CDR2 are DFQATT and SNEGSKA (reference sequence). The CDR3 has 11 residues. The V and J ends lost 3 bases and 4 bases respectively, with 6 bases between them. The naive CD8 subset, CD45RO-negative cells positively selected for CCR7, excluded terminally differentiated effector memory CD45RA+ cells. Sequencing used naive CD8+ T cells sorted from blood. The rearrangement joins TRBV20-1 to TRBJ1-2; the D is unclear. The TCR sequence derives from a woman in her thirties in good health. In nucleotides, the CDR3 is TGCAGTGCTAGTTTCATCTATGGCTACACCTTC. Its protein product is CSASFIYGYTF.